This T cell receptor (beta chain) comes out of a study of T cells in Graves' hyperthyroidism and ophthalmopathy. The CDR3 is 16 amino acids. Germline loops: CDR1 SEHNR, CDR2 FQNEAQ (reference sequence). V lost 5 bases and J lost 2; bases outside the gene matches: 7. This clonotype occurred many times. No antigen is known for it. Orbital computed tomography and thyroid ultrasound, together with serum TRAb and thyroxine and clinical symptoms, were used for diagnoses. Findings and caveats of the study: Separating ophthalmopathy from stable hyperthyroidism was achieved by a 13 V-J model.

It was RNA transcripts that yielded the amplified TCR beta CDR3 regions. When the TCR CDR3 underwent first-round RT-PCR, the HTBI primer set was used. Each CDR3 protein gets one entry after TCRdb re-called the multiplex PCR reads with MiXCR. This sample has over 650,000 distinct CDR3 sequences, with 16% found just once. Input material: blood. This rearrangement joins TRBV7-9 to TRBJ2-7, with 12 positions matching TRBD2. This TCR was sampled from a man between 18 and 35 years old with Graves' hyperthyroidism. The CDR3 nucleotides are TGTGCCAGCAGCCCGCCGGGACTAGCGGGTGCCTACGAGCAGTACTTC. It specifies CASSPPGLAGAYEQYF.